A single sample gave rise to the 6 T cell receptor beta chains below, sequenced in a study of cytomegalovirus exposure and HLA in healthy donors. The PCR used 60 Vbeta and 13 Jbeta primers. Sequencing was performed with immunoSEQ multiplex PCR; in TCRdb, only in-frame clones are kept and a portion is missing. The sample includes 150,000 or so clones, more than 70% of them seen just once. The source material was PBMCs. Source of these receptors: a girl aged 10 to 17 in good health and CMV-seronegative.

This chain joins TRBV18 and TRBJ1-5; D uncertain. The CDR3 runs to 18 residues. Trimming pared 2 bases from V and 0 bases from J, leaving 17 bases between. Germline-derived CDR1 and CDR2 are KGHSH and LQKENI. For the CDR3, the DNA is TGTGCCAGCTCACCATCTTCAGCCCCCTCGGGTAGCAATCAGCCCCAGCATTTT. Translating it yields CASSPSSAPSGSNQPQHF.

The CDR3 DNA sequence: TGCGCCAGCAGCGGGGGACAGGGGTACGACGAGCAGTACTTC. Protein sequence: CASSGGQGYDEQYF. This chain connects TRBV5-1 to TRBJ2-7; TRBD1 aligns across 10 bases. With 4 bases clipped from V and 5 bases from J, the junction kept 6 bases outside the gene matches. This CDR3 has 14 amino acids. Germline loops: CDR1 SGHRS, CDR2 YFSETQ.

The chain employs TRBV19 and TRBJ1-4; 8 nucleotides align to TRBD1. In germline, CDR1 is LNHDA, CDR2 SQIVND (reference sequence). V was clipped by 5 bases and J by 5 bases; unmatched bases: 4. CDR3 length: 14 residues. The CDR3, as DNA: TGTGCCAGTAGTGGACAGGGCGGAAATGAAAAACTGTTTTTT. Translated, it gives CASSGQGGNEKLFF.

The chain recombines TRBV10-3 with TRBJ1-1; D may be TRBD1 (6 bases). V was pared by 6 bases and J by 1 base, with 12 bases between. The V gene's germline CDR1 is ENHRY and CDR2 SYGVKD. This CDR3 has 14 residues. The CDR3 loop reads CAISPGTPNTEAFF. CDR3 sequence (DNA): TGTGCCATCAGCCCCGGGACACCGAACACTGAAGCTTTCTTT.

The chain is built from TRBV12-5 and TRBJ2-5; TRBD2 matches at 7 bases. Germline V gene sequence: CDR1 LGHNT, CDR2 FRNRAP. The V gene end was trimmed by 6 bases and the J gene end by 3 bases; junction bases not matched to a gene: 10. The CDR3 is made up of 15 amino acids. The CDR3 loop reads CASGNTMGLKETQYF. The CDR3 bases are TGTGCTAGTGGCAACACTATGGGACTAAAAGAGACCCAGTACTTC.

The V gene is TRBV30, the J gene TRBJ1-4; TRBD1 matches at 8 bases. The CDR3 totals 14 residues. With 4 bases clipped from V and 7 bases from J, the junction kept 8 bases outside the gene matches. CDR1 and CDR2 (germline): GTSNPN, SVGIG (reference sequence). The DNA for the CDR3 is TGTGCCTGGACCCGACAGGGGAGATTTGAAAAACTGTTTTTT. Residues: CAWTRQGRFEKLFF.